The source of this T cell receptor (beta chain) is a study of T cells in Graves' hyperthyroidism and ophthalmopathy. The study, taken as a whole, reports: Ophthalmopathy was told apart from stable hyperthyroidism by a 13 V-J model. Blood also held most thyroid clonotypes expanded beyond 0.001.

The CDR3 loop spans 13 amino acids. CDR1 is LGHDT, CDR2 YNNKEL, per germline (reference sequence). Trimming removed 6 bases from V and 8 bases from J; junction bases left unmatched: 8. Enrolled ophthalmopathy patients presented with a Clinical Activity Score of at least 3, a NOSPECS grade of at least 4, and disease duration under 3 months. Diagnoses were made from clinical symptoms, serum measures (thyroxine and TRAb), thyroid ultrasound and orbital computed tomography. The source material, RNA transcripts, was used to amplify TCR beta CDR3 regions. The HTBI set primed first-round TCR CDR3 RT-PCR. One entry per CDR3 protein results from TCRdb running MiXCR on the multiplex PCR reads. This table has about 370,000 distinct CDR3 sequences, about 16% appearing once. In its sample, this clonotype was seen many times. Its antigen is unidentified.

Material for sequencing was blood. The chain recombines TRBV3-1 with TRBJ1-2; 8 bases map to TRBD1. The TCR was taken from a woman aged 55-70 years with Graves' ophthalmopathy. Here the CDR3 reads CASRLGQAEGYTF. Written as DNA, the CDR3 is TGTGCCAGCAGGCTGGGACAGGCGGAGGGCTACACCTTC.